This T cell receptor beta chain was recovered during a study of CD8 T cells in Susac syndrome. On the study more broadly: Patients with Susac syndrome had blood drawn and were at that point therapy-naive, on corticosteroids, or on intravenous immunoglobulin alone.

Germline V gives CDR1 KGHSH, CDR2 LQKENI. V lost 1 base and J 2 bases, leaving 14 bases between the germline ends. CDR3 length equals 16 residues. The RNA, about 0.45 to 1 ug, was put through reverse transcription using random hexamers. Amplification of TCR beta CDR3 across 54 Vbeta and 13 Jbeta was performed with immunoSEQ multiplex PCR. TCRdb reanalysed the immunoSEQ multiplex PCR reads using MiXCR and keeps one entry per CDR3 protein. The profile covers 75,000 to 95,000 distinct CDR3 sequences, with 90% to 95% appearing a single time and 0.35% to 0.55% taken by the ten largest. FACS enriched CD8+ TEMRA cells, while bulk CD8+ and CD4+ were negatively isolated.

Material for sequencing was CD8+ T cells from PBMCs. The rearrangement uses TRBV18 and TRBJ2-5; either TRBD1 or TRBD2 may supply D (5 bases each). The source of this sequence is a human donor with Susac syndrome. This CDR3 is CASSPRGTVRQETQYF. DNA for the CDR3: TGTGCCAGCTCACCACGAGGGACGGTGCGTCAAGAGACCCAGTACTTC.